This T cell receptor beta chain was sequenced during a study of blood T cell repertoires in COVID-19. The repertoire was sequenced with immunoSEQ multiplex PCR; TCRdb's copy has only in-frame clones and lacks some. This sample has some 82,000 clones, with 75% to 95% found just once. Germline loops: CDR1 LGHNA, CDR2 YNFKEQ. With V trimmed by 4 bases and J by 3 bases, 14 bases remained unmatched. The CDR3 loop spans 18 amino acids. This clone was found once. The sequence was obtained from a woman aged 45-60 years in a cohort sampled during active COVID-19. The sample comprised peripheral blood. V is TRBV4-2 and J is TRBJ2-3, with TRBD2 matching 9 bases. In DNA form, the CDR3 reads TGTGCCAGCAGCCTCTATTCCCTGCGGGAGGGCCGGACAGATACGCAGTATTTT. Amino acid sequence: CASSLYSLREGRTDTQYF.